This T cell receptor (beta chain) came from a study of CD8 T cells in Susac syndrome. This clonotype was observed a single time. RNA in amounts of roughly 0.5 to 1 ug was reverse transcribed with random hexamers. Coverage of TCR beta CDR3 amplification by immunoSEQ multiplex PCR extended to 54 Vbeta and 13 Jbeta. TCRdb analysed the immunoSEQ multiplex PCR reads with MiXCR anew, one entry per CDR3 protein. The sample includes a few hundred thousand distinct CDR3 sequences, roughly 85% of them seen just once. The CDR3 contains 14 residues. Trimming cost V 5 bases and J 3 bases, with 13 bases left between them. Germline V gene lookup returns CDR1 DFQATT and CDR2 SNEGSKA (reference sequence). Sequencing of TCR beta, carried out with a high-throughput approach, was applied to CD8+ and CD4+ T cells from the blood. The study used treatment-naive patients who had stable or active relapsing-remitting disease as multiple sclerosis controls. FACS was used to enrich TEMRA cells, whereas the CD8+ and CD4+ T cells were obtained by negative isolation.

The clonotype originates from a human donor with multiple sclerosis. The chain combines TRBV20-1 with TRBJ1-4; tentative D call: TRBD1 (6 bases). The sequenced sample consisted of CD8+ T cells from PBMCs. The CDR3 DNA reads as TGCAGTGCTCTTCGGGACACCTCTAATGAAAAACTGTTTTTT. Its translation is CSALRDTSNEKLFF.